This TCR beta chain was obtained from a study of blood T cell repertoires in COVID-19. The wider study: Donors in the United States, Italy and Spain gave samples during acute or convalescent COVID-19. In each case, the material was cDNA or gDNA derived from T cells, B-cell-depleted T cells, or PBMCs.

The germline gives CDR1 ENHRY, CDR2 SYGVKD. The CDR3 runs to 18 residues. Deletions cut 3 bases from V and 5 bases from J, with 25 bases between. Source study methods: Estimated nucleated cell counts came from reference gene primer amplification. Method: immunoSEQ multiplex PCR; TCRdb's copy keeps in-frame clones and lacks some. That table gives V, J and clone size, and the DNA gave D and trimming. The repertoire holds 72,000 or so clones, under 90% seen once, with approximately 1.5% in the top ten. Sequencing was carried out using peripheral blood. V is TRBV10-3 and J is TRBJ1-1; possible D gene TRBD1, 5 bases. The TCR comes from a man in his fifties or sixties with acute or convalescent COVID-19. Here the CDR3 reads CAISETLRSASKGTEAFF. Here the CDR3 DNA reads TGTGCCATCAGTGAAACTCTACGGTCTGCCTCAAAGGGGACTGAAGCTTTCTTT.